Listed here are 24 T cell receptor beta chains from one sample, sequenced in a study of shared clonotypes between healthy human individuals. The protocol was immunoSEQ multiplex PCR, while the TCRdb copy is restricted to in-frame clones and leaves out a portion. The sample carries roughly 2.4 million clones, approximately 94% recorded once. Sequencing was done on a sample of naive CD4+ T cells sorted from blood. Subset in this sample: CD45RA+ positively selected. These receptors were collected from a man between 18 and 35 years old in good health.

This sequence joins TRBV11-2 and TRBJ1-1; D gene uncertain. Germline V gene data show CDR1 as SGHAT and CDR2 as FQNNGV. The V and J ends lost 1 base and 1 base respectively, with 16 bases between them. This CDR3 has 17 residues. In nucleotides, the CDR3 is TGTGCCAGCAGCTTAGCCCAGCCCAGGAATTCGAACACTGAAGCTTTCTTT. Amino acids: CASSLAQPRNSNTEAFF.

The rearrangement links TRBV7-8 to TRBJ2-2; the match to TRBD2 covers 9 bases. The length of the CDR3 is 16 residues. From germline, CDR1 is SGHVS and CDR2 FQNEAQ. J was trimmed by 4 bases and V by 8 bases; bases with no gene match: 11. This CDR3 reads CASGPIAGAVTGELFF. The DNA of the CDR3 is TGTGCCAGCGGGCCAATAGCGGGAGCGGTCACCGGGGAGCTGTTTTTT. The full variable domain, in which reference TRBV7-8 and TRBJ2-2 provide the parts outside the CDR3, is GAGVSQSPRYKVAKRGQDVALRCDPISGHVSLFWYQQALGQGPEFLTYFQNEAQLDKSGLPSDRFFAERPEGSVSTLKIQRTQQEDSAVYLCASGPIAGAVTGELFFGEGSRLTVL.

The chain combines TRBV9 with TRBJ2-3; D unclear. Germline-derived CDR1 and CDR2 are SGDLS and YYNGEE. This CDR3 has 17 amino acids. The germline V and J ends were trimmed by 3 bases and 0 bases, with 17 bases remaining between them. The CDR3 protein is CASSGPGPGLSTDTQYF. The CDR3 DNA is TGTGCCAGCAGCGGACCCGGGCCCGGTTTAAGCACAGATACGCAGTATTTT.

In DNA, the CDR3 is TGTGCCAGCAGCAAGGGGATGGACAGGGCGACTGAAGCTTTCTTT. Amino acids: CASSKGMDRATEAFF. The chain carries TRBV21-1 and TRBJ1-1; TRBD1 is the table's D call and was not checked against the DNA. TRBV21-1 is marked as a pseudogene. The CDR3 loop spans 15 amino acids.

The rearrangement links TRBV6-1 to TRBJ2-7, with 8 nucleotides matching TRBD1. Losses at the gene ends were 1 base for V and 4 bases for J; bases not matched to a gene: 9. CDR3 length equals 16 residues. Germline V lookup: CDR1 MNHNS, CDR2 SASEGT. CDR3 coding DNA: TGTGCCAGCAGTGAAGATTACAGGGGGTTTGGGTACGAGCAGTACTTC. It codes for CASSEDYRGFGYEQYF.

The rearrangement uses TRBV29-1 and TRBJ2-5; no firm D call. Trimming left V 0 bases short and J 7 bases short, with 18 bases between. The CDR3 contains 15 residues. Germline CDR1 reads SQVTM; CDR2 reads ANQGSEA. The CDR3 region has the DNA TGCAGCGTTGAAGATCTCCTAGGGCCCGGACGGACCCAGTACTTC. It codes for CSVEDLLGPGRTQYF.

This clone was seen a few times. The same CDR3 is also encoded by other DNA sequences in this sample. V and J are TRBV7-9 and TRBJ1-2; 9 bases are shared with TRBD1. Germline V CDR1 and CDR2: SEHNR, FQNEAQ (reference sequence). The V segment lost 5 bases and the J segment 2 bases; nucleotides outside the gene matches: 3. The CDR3 covers 14 residues. The CDR3 DNA sequence: TGTGCCAGCAGCCCGGGACAGGGCAACTATGGCTACACCTTC. Amino acid sequence: CASSPGQGNYGYTF. Full variable domain (missing parts from reference TRBV7-9 and TRBJ1-2): DTGVSQNPRHKITKRGQNVTFRCDPISEHNRLYWYRQTLGQGPEFLTYFQNEAQLEKSRLLSDRFSAERPKGSFSTLEIQRTEQGDSAMYLCASSPGQGNYGYTFGSGTRLTVV.

The chain recombines TRBV7-9 with TRBJ2-7, with a possible D match to TRBD2 (6 bases). There are 14 residues in the CDR3. Trimming shortened V by 6 bases and J by 6 bases, and 18 bases separated the two germline ends. Looked up from germline, CDR1 is SEHNR and CDR2 is FQNEAQ (reference sequence). CDR3 sequence (DNA): TGTGCCAGCAGTTTTACTAGCAGGGTAAGCGAGCAGTACTTC. Residues: CASSFTSRVSEQYF.

This sequence joins TRBV7-9 and TRBJ2-6; D is ambiguous. V shed 7 bases and J shed 0 bases, with 4 bases lying between them. Per germline, CDR1 SEHNR and CDR2 FQNEAQ (reference sequence). The CDR3 runs 13 residues. DNA for the CDR3: TGTGCCAGCACGTCCTCTGGGGCCAACGTCCTGACTTTC. Encoded protein: CASTSSGANVLTF.

Remarks on this clone: The sample carries other DNA sequences with the same CDR3. V gene TRBV7-9 combines with J gene TRBJ1-1; no reliable D call. V gave up 1 base and J gave up 0 bases, with 6 bases separating them. The CDR3 sequence is 14 residues long. Germline loops: CDR1 SEHNR, CDR2 FQNEAQ (reference sequence). The CDR3 nucleotides read TGTGCCAGCAGCTTAGGGCAGGTGAACACTGAAGCTTTCTTT. Its protein product is CASSLGQVNTEAFF.

The gene calls are TRBV6-1 and TRBJ1-2; 7 bases are a match to TRBD1. J gave up 3 bases and V 2 bases, and 6 bases lay outside the gene matches. Germline CDR1 is MNHNS and CDR2 is SASEGT. The CDR3 spans 15 residues. The CDR3 nucleotides read TGTGCCAGCAGTGAATACGGACAGGAGGACTATGGCTACACCTTC. Translation: CASSEYGQEDYGYTF.

V gene TRBV19 combines with J gene TRBJ1-2; 8 bases are a match to TRBD1. Per the germline V gene, CDR1 is LNHDA and CDR2 is SQIVND (reference sequence). The CDR3 covers 13 residues. With 5 bases clipped from V and 5 bases from J, the junction kept 4 bases outside the gene matches. The CDR3 DNA is TGTGCCAGTAGTGCCCGGACAGGGTATGGCTACACCTTC. Translated, it gives CASSARTGYGYTF.

The V gene is TRBV28, the J gene TRBJ1-1; D remains unclear. The CDR3 is 14 amino acids. Trimming left V 7 bases short and J 1 base short, with 13 bases between. CDR1 MDHEN and CDR2 SYDVKM come from the germline V gene. CDR3 bases: TGTGCCAGCACCCCCGGTCCTAAGAACACTGAAGCTTTCTTT. Its translation is CASTPGPKNTEAFF.

The V call is TRBV10-3, the J call TRBJ1-2; D gene unclear. The CDR3 spans 15 residues. Germline CDR1 is ENHRY and CDR2 is SYGVKD. V dropped 0 bases and J dropped 2 bases, with 10 bases sitting between them. The CDR3 coding sequence is TGTGCCATCAGTGAGTCGAGTGGCCGGAACTATGGCTACACCTTC. It is translated as CAISESSGRNYGYTF.

Remarks on this clone: At the DNA level, this CDR3 is encoded by other sequences in the same sample as well. V gene TRBV5-6 combines with J gene TRBJ1-5; D gene uncertain. From germline, CDR1 is SGHDT and CDR2 YYEEEE. The CDR3 loop spans 14 amino acids. V lost 0 bases, J lost 4 bases, and 8 bases lay in between. The CDR3: CASSLGQWNQPQHF. The CDR3 DNA reads TGTGCCAGCAGCTTGGGCCAGTGGAATCAGCCCCAGCATTTT.

This clone was counted between two and nine times. The CDR3 loop reads CASSPVPNTEAFF. The CDR3 DNA is TGTGCCAGCAGTCCGGTCCCGAACACTGAAGCTTTCTTT. V is TRBV7-9 and J is TRBJ1-1; D is uncertain. CDR3 length equals 13 residues. Between the trimmed V and J ends, which lost 6 bases and 1 base, there was a span of 9 bases. Germline values: CDR1 SEHNR, CDR2 FQNEAQ (reference sequence).

This clone was detected only once. The V call is TRBV28, the J call TRBJ1-1; no clear D gene. V gave up 5 bases and J gave up 2 bases, with 9 bases separating them. The germline gives CDR1 MDHEN, CDR2 SYDVKM. The CDR3 runs 13 residues. The CDR3 DNA reads as TGTGCCAGCAGTACGGACTTAAACACTGAAGCTTTCTTT. Amino acid sequence: CASSTDLNTEAFF.

This chain connects TRBV5-4 to TRBJ2-5; D is possibly TRBD1 or TRBD2 (5 bases each). Looked up from germline, CDR1 is SGHNT and CDR2 is YYREEE (reference sequence). V was cut by 4 bases and J by 5 bases, with 18 bases left in between. CDR3 length: 15 amino acids. Here the CDR3 reads CASSIRTGGWETQYF. CDR3 sequence (DNA): TGTGCCAGCAGCATCCGGACTGGGGGTTGGGAGACCCAGTACTTC.

Concerning this clone: One end of the junction varies from germline; a read error may be responsible. This sequence joins TRBV7-7 and TRBJ2-1; a weak D match, TRBD1 (6 bases). The V gene's germline CDR1 is SSHAT and CDR2 FNYEAQ (reference sequence). The CDR3 spans 19 residues. CDR3 in DNA: TGTGCTAGCAGCTTAGGAGGCCCTTTACAGGGCAGCTCCTACAATGAGCAGTTCTTC. Its translation: CASSLGGPLQGSSYNEQFF.

This clone is a singleton in its sample. This CDR3 is also generated by other DNA sequences in the sample. This rearrangement joins TRBV2 to TRBJ2-7; D ambiguous. The germline V and J ends were trimmed by 4 bases and 4 bases, with 2 bases remaining between them. CDR1 is SNHLY and CDR2 is FYNNEI in the germline V gene. The CDR3 has 10 residues. CDR3: CASSGYEQYF. As DNA, the CDR3 is TGTGCCAGCAGTGGATACGAGCAGTACTTC.

This clone was detected only once. The chain is built from TRBV4-1 and TRBJ2-6; 10 nucleotides align to TRBD1. V trimming: 1 base; J trimming: 1 base; junction bases outside the gene matches: 10. Germline-derived CDR1 and CDR2 are MGHRA and YSYEKL. The CDR3 is 20 residues long. CDR3 region: CASSQGLWGQGLSGANVLTF. CDR3 DNA: TGCGCCAGCAGCCAAGGGCTGTGGGGACAGGGGTTGTCTGGGGCCAACGTCCTGACTTTC.

The chain recombines TRBV7-6 with TRBJ2-1; a weak D match, TRBD1 (5 bases). The CDR3 consists of 16 residues. V dropped 0 bases and J dropped 8 bases, with 17 bases sitting between them. The germline V gene encodes CDR1 SGHVS and CDR2 FNYEAQ. In DNA form, the CDR3 reads TGTGCCAGCAGCTTAGCCGGACAAGGCTATTGGGATGAGCAGTTCTTC. Amino acids: CASSLAGQGYWDEQFF.

The rearrangement joins TRBV6-5 to TRBJ2-5; 8 bases are a match to TRBD2. Germline V CDR1 and CDR2: MNHEY, SVGAGI. The CDR3 consists of 14 residues. Trimming took 8 bases from V and 4 from J; bases not matched to a gene: 9. CDR3 in DNA: TGTGCCAGCTCTAAGCGGGAGCCGGGAGAGACCCAGTACTTC. Translated: CASSKREPGETQYF.

The chain recombines TRBV7-2 with TRBJ2-7, with D perhaps matching TRBD2 (5 bases). V was shortened by 5 bases and J by 3 bases, with 20 bases between the two germline ends. The germline V gene encodes CDR1 SGHTA and CDR2 FQGNSA. This CDR3 has 16 residues. CDR3 coding DNA: TGTGCCAGCAGCAAGGAAAGTGGGAGTGCCCTCTACGAGCAGTACTTC. Protein product: CASSKESGSALYEQYF.